The 13 T cell receptor beta chains in this list originate from one sample, sequenced in a study of beta chain features in type 1 diabetes. Every isolated RNA sample was fully reverse transcribed, so sequencing captured expressed TCRB transcripts. Profiling relied on immunoSEQ multiplex PCR, and the TCRdb table lists in-frame clones only, not all of them. The repertoire includes under 300,000 clones, 25% to 30% of them detected once, and roughly 4.1% sits in the top ten. Sample: central memory CD4+ T cells from blood. The receptors were sampled from a man aged 30 to 39 in good health.

This clone was found many times. J is TRBJ1-6 and V is TRBV10-3, with D possibly being TRBD1 (6 bases). Germline V gene lookup returns CDR1 ENHRY and CDR2 SYGVKD. The CDR3 contains 16 residues. The V end lost 2 bases, the J end lost 11 bases, and 19 bases lay between the germline ends. CDR3 sequence: CAISEPWGASSAPLHF. As DNA, the CDR3 is TGTGCCATCAGTGAGCCTTGGGGGGCGAGTAGCGCACCCCTCCACTTT.

This clone was seen only a few times. J is TRBJ2-3 and V is TRBV7-9, with D perhaps matching TRBD1 (7 bases). From germline, CDR1 is SEHNR and CDR2 FQNEAQ (reference sequence). V shed 11 bases and J shed 3 bases, with 15 bases lying between them. This CDR3 region has 13 residues. CDR3 nucleotide sequence: TGTGCCGCTTTGGCAGGGGGGACAGATACGCAGTATTTT. Translating it yields CAALAGGTDTQYF.

This clone occurred many times. The chain employs TRBV6-6 and TRBJ2-3; unclear D gene. Germline V gene sequence: CDR1 MNHNY, CDR2 SVGAGI (reference sequence). Trimming stripped 2 bases from V and 2 bases from J, with 5 bases between. This CDR3 is 13 amino acids long. The CDR3, as DNA: TGTGCCAGCAGTTACGCACCCACAGATACGCAGTATTTT. It encodes CASSYAPTDTQYF.

Only a few counts were recorded for this clone. The rearrangement uses TRBV6-1 and TRBJ2-1, with 8 bases matching TRBD2. Trimming at V came to 7 bases and at J to 8 bases, leaving 7 bases not matched to a gene. Germline loops: CDR1 MNHNS, CDR2 SASEGT. CDR3 length equals 13 residues. The CDR3 region is CASTQLAVDEQFF. Here the CDR3 DNA reads TGTGCCAGCACCCAACTAGCGGTAGATGAGCAGTTCTTC.

The chain couples TRBV5-4 to TRBJ2-5; 8 bases line up with TRBD2. With V trimmed by 3 bases and J by 6 bases, 7 bases remained unmatched. Looked up from germline, CDR1 is SGHNT and CDR2 is YYREEE (reference sequence). CDR3 length: 14 residues. This CDR3 reads CASSWGLEGQTQYF. CDR3 nucleotides: TGTGCCAGCAGCTGGGGACTAGAGGGACAGACCCAGTACTTC.

The chain combines TRBV9 with TRBJ1-2; TRBD1 aligns across 10 bases. This CDR3 is 13 amino acids long. The germline CDR1 and CDR2 sequences are SGDLS and YYNGEE. Losses at the gene ends were 4 bases for V and 8 bases for J; bases not matched to a gene: 5. The CDR3 coding sequence is TGTGCCAGCAGCCCGGGACAGGGGAGCGGCTACACCTTC. Amino acid sequence: CASSPGQGSGYTF. The variable domain in full, with the rest retrieved from reference TRBV9 and TRBJ1-2, is DSGVTQTPKHLITATGQRVTLRCSPRSGDLSVYWYQQSLDQGLQFLIQYYNGEERAKGNILERFSAQQFPDLHSELNLSSLELGDSALYFCASSPGQGSGYTFGSGTRLTVV.

The gene calls are TRBV9 and TRBJ2-7, with D hard to call. Trimming cost V 0 bases and J 6 bases, with 7 bases left between them. CDR1 is SGDLS and CDR2 is YYNGEE in the germline V gene. The CDR3 loop spans 12 amino acids. The CDR3 protein is CASSVEVGEQYF. As DNA, the CDR3 is TGTGCCAGCAGCGTAGAAGTAGGCGAGCAGTACTTC.

This clone was detected many times. The rearrangement links TRBV2 to TRBJ2-1; 10 nucleotides align to TRBD2. There are 16 residues in the CDR3. The germline V gene encodes CDR1 SNHLY and CDR2 FYNNEI. V trimming: 6 bases; J trimming: 6 bases; junction bases outside the gene matches: 11. In DNA, the CDR3 is TGTGCCAGCAGGACATCCAGCGGGAGGGGTATCAATGAGCAGTTCTTC. Amino acid sequence: CASRTSSGRGINEQFF.

V gene TRBV7-2 combines with J gene TRBJ2-1; no clear D. CDR3 length: 14 amino acids. Germline loops: CDR1 SGHTA, CDR2 FQGNSA. Trimming left V 5 bases short and J 2 bases short, with 10 bases between. The CDR3 DNA reads as TGTGCCAGCAGCCGAAACCCGGCCTACAATGAGCAGTTCTTC. Its translation: CASSRNPAYNEQFF.

The rearrangement links TRBV2 to TRBJ2-6; 9 nucleotides line up with TRBD2. With V trimmed by 4 bases and J by 4 bases, 14 bases remained unmatched. In germline, CDR1 is SNHLY, CDR2 FYNNEI. This CDR3 comprises 19 residues. CDR3 in amino acids: CASSAVDQRGARGANVLTF. The CDR3 nucleotides read TGTGCCAGCAGTGCCGTCGACCAGCGGGGGGCCCGCGGGGCCAACGTCCTGACTTTC.

A few counts support this clone. V is TRBV7-2 and J is TRBJ2-3, with TRBD2 identical over 14 bases. In germline, CDR1 is SGHTA, CDR2 FQGNSA. The CDR3 loop spans 17 amino acids. J lost 4 bases, V lost 5 bases, and 8 bases had no gene match. Here the CDR3 DNA reads TGTGCCAGCAGCACGGGACTAGCGGGAGCTGCCGCAGATACGCAGTATTTT. This gives the protein CASSTGLAGAAADTQYF.

The rearrangement links TRBV27 to TRBJ2-1, with a tentative D call TRBD1 (7 bases). The V gene lost 5 bases and the J gene lost 0 bases, with 11 bases spanning the gap. Germline V CDR1 and CDR2: MNHEY, SMNVEV (reference sequence). This CDR3 comprises 15 residues. The CDR3 protein is CASSPGDSSYNEQFF. The CDR3 nucleotides are TGTGCCAGCAGTCCGGGGGACAGCTCCTACAATGAGCAGTTCTTC.

V usage is TRBV9 and J usage is TRBJ2-3; the match to TRBD2 covers 13 bases. This CDR3 has 17 amino acids. The germline gives CDR1 SGDLS, CDR2 YYNGEE. J lost 2 bases, V lost 4 bases, and 7 bases had no gene match. CDR3 coding DNA: TGTGCCAGCAGCCGAGCAGGGACTAGCGGGACCACAGATACGCAGTATTTT. This gives the protein CASSRAGTSGTTDTQYF. Full variable domain (missing parts from reference TRBV9 and TRBJ2-3): DSGVTQTPKHLITATGQRVTLRCSPRSGDLSVYWYQQSLDQGLQFLIQYYNGEERAKGNILERFSAQQFPDLHSELNLSSLELGDSALYFCASSRAGTSGTTDTQYFGPGTRLTVL.